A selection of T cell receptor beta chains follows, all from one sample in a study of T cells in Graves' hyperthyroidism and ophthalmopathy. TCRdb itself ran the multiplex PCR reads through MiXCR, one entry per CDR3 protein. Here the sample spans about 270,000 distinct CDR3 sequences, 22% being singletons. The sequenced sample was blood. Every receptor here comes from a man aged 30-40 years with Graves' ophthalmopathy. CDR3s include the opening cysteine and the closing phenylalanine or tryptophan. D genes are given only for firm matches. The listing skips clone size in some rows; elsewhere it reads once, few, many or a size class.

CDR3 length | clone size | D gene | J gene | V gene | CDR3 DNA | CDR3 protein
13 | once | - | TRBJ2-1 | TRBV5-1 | TGCGCCAGCAGCCCCCGGGGAGAAGAGACCCAGTTCTTC | CASSPRGEETQFF
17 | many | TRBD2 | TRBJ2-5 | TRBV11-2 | TGTGCCAGCAGCTCCTCAAGTCTAGCGGGAGGGAGAGAGACCCAGTACTTC | CASSSSSLAGGRETQYF
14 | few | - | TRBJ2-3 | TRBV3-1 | TGTGCCAGCAGCCAAGTGGTGGGTAGGGATACGCAGTATTTT | CASSQVVGRDTQYF
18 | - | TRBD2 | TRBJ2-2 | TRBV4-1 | TGCGCCAGCAGCCCAAGGGCGCTCGGACTAGCTGGTTCCGGGGAGCTGTTTTTT | CASSPRALGLAGSGELFF
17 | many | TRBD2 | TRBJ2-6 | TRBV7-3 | TGTGCCAGCAGCTTTTTAGCGGGAAGCTCTGGGGCCAACGTCCTGACTTTC | CASSFLAGSSGANVLTF
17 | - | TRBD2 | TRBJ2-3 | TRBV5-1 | TGCGCCAGCAGCTTGAATAATGTTGGCGGGAGGGCAGATACGCAGTATTTT | CASSLNNVGGRADTQYF
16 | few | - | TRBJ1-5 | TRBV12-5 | TGTGCTAGTGGTTCCGAAGGTAGGGGCCTCAATCAGCCCCAGCATTTT | CASGSEGRGLNQPQHF
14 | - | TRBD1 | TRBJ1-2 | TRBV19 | TGTGCCAGTAGGAGGGGGCAGGGGGCGGCTGGCTACACCTTC | CASRRGQGAAGYTF
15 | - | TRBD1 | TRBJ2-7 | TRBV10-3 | TGTGCCATCAGTGAGTCCGGGACAGGGGGCTACGAGCAGTACTTC | CAISESGTGGYEQYF
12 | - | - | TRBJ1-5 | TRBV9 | TGTGCCAGCACAGACGGCAATCAGCCCCAGCATTTT | CASTDGNQPQHF
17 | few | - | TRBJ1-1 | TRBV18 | TGTGCCAGCTCACCAGATCAATCCGGGGTATTGAACACTGAAGCTTTCTTT | CASSPDQSGVLNTEAFF
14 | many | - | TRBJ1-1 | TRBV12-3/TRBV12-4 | TGTGCCAGCAGTTTTGGGACCCGTGTGGCTGAAGCTTTCTTT | CASSFGTRVAEAFF
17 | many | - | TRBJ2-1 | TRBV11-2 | TGTGCCAGCAGCTTAGAGTTTGCAGGGATGTCCTACAATGAGCAGTTCTTC | CASSLEFAGMSYNEQFF
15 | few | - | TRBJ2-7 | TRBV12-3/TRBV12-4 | TGTGCCAGCAGCTCACCCCAGGGGTTTGGCTACGAGCAGTACTTC | CASSSPQGFGYEQYF
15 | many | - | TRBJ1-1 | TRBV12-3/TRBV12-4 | TGTGCCAGCAGTCCACCGGGACACACGAACACTGAAGCTTTCTTT | CASSPPGHTNTEAFF
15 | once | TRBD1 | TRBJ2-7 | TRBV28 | TGTGCCAGCAGTTTTTCCTGGACAGGGGACTACGAGCAGTACTTC | CASSFSWTGDYEQYF
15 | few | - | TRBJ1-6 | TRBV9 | TGTGCCAGCAGCGTAGGACAGGCCAACAATTCACCCCTCCACTTT | CASSVGQANNSPLHF
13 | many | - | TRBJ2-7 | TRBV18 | TGTGCCAGCTCCTCGGGACCATCCTACGAGCAGTACTTC | CASSSGPSYEQYF
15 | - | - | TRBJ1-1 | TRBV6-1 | TGTGCCAGCAGTTTGGGAATTGGGATGAACACTGAAGCTTTCTTT | CASSLGIGMNTEAFF
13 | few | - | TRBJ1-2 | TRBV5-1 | TGCGCCAGCAGCTTGGGCACTCTAGAGGGCTACACCTTC | CASSLGTLEGYTF
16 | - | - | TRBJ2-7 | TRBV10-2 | TGCGCCAGCAGTGGGAGGGTAACGGGAGAAGGGAGCGAGCAGTACTTC | CASSGRVTGEGSEQYF
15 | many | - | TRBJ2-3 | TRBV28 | TGTGCCAGCAGTACCTTAGCTCAGACCACAGATACGCAGTATTTT | CASSTLAQTTDTQYF
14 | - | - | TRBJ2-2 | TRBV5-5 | TGTGCCAGCAGTTCACAGGGGGGGACCGGGGAGCTGTTTTTT | CASSSQGGTGELFF
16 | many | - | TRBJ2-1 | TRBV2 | TGTGCCACCCGAACCCAGGAGCGACCAAGGTGGGATGAGCAGTTCTTC | CATRTQERPRWDEQFF
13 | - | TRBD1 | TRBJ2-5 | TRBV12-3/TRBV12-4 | TGTGCCAGCAGTCCATCCGCGACAGGGGGCGAGTACTTC | CASSPSATGGEYF
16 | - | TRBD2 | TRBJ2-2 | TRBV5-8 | TGTGCCAGCAGCCAGTGGTTAGCGGGAGCCACCGGGGAGCTGTTTTTT | CASSQWLAGATGELFF
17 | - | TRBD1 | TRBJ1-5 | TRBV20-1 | TGCAGTGCTGCCGAAGGGGGACAGGGGCTTAGCAATCAGCCCCAGCATTTT | CSAAEGGQGLSNQPQHF
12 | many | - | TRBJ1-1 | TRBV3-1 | TGTGCCAGCAGCCGTCGGGGGACTGAAGCTTTCTTT | CASSRRGTEAFF
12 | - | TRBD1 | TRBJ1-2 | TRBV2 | TGTGCCAGCAGGCAGGACAGGGACGGCTACACCTTC | CASRQDRDGYTF
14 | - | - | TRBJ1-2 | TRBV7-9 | TGTGCCAGCAGCTTAGGGGGCGCGGGCTATGGCTACACCTTC | CASSLGGAGYGYTF
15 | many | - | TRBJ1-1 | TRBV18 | TGTGCCAGCTCACCAAAGATCGCAGGACCCACTGAAGCTTTCTTT | CASSPKIAGPTEAFF
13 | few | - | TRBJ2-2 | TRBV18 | TGTGCCAGCTCACCACAAGGCACCGGGGAGCTGGTTTTT | CASSPQGTGELVF
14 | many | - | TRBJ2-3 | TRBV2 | TGTGCCAGCAGTGCTACAGGGCGCACAGATACGCAGTATTTT | CASSATGRTDTQYF
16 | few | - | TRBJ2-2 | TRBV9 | TGTGCCAGCAGCGTCGGCCCTGACTCGAACACCGGGGAGCTGTTTTTT | CASSVGPDSNTGELFF